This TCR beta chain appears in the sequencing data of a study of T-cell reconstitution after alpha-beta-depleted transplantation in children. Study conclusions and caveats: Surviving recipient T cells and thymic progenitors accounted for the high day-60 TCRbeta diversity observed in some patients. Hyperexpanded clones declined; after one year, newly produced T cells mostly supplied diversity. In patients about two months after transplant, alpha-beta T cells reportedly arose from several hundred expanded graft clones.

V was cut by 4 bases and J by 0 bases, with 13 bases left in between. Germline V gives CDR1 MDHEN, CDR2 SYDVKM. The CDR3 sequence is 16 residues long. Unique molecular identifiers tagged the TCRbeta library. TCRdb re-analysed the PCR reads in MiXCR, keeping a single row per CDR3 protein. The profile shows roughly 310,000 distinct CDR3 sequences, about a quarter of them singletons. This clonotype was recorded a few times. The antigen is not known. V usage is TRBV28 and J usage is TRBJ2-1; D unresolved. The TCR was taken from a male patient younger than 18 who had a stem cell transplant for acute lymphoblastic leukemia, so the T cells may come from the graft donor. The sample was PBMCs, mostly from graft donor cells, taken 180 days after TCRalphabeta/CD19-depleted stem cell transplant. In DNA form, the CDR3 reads TGTGCCAGCAGTTCTAGGACCTCCAGCTCCTACAATGAGCAGTTCTTC. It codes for CASSSRTSSSYNEQFF.